The 31 T cell receptor beta chains below come from one sample, sequenced in a study of shared clonotypes between healthy human individuals (TCRdb year 2020). The protocol used for the library was the immunoSEQ multiplex PCR assay. TCRdb provides this immuneACCESS table in a form limited to in-frame rearrangements. Some clones are lacking; in checked studies, under half of them reflect an unresolved V gene, and why the rest are absent is not known. The sample table contains about 820,000 clones; only one count was recorded for 85% to 95% of them. The ten largest clones represent under 30% of the sample. CD8 naive samples were CD45RO-negative cells positively selected for CCR7, giving a CD45RA+CCR7+ population that excluded TemRA cells. Specimen: naive CD8+ T cells sorted from blood. The cell subset or site label, read with the paper, signifies: CD45RA+CCR7+. These TCRs come from a man in his thirties or forties in good health.

This clone occurred a few times. The chain employs TRBV7-9 and TRBJ2-7; TRBD2 agrees at 11 bases. This CDR3 comprises 16 residues. The J segment lost 0 bases and the V segment lost 4 bases, leaving 5 bases of the junction unmatched. The germline CDR1 and CDR2 sequences are SEHNR and FQNEAQ (reference sequence). CDR3 in amino acids: CASSSTLAGDSYEQYF. The CDR3 bases are TGTGCCAGCAGCTCTACACTAGCGGGAGACTCCTACGAGCAGTACTTC.

The chain employs TRBV7-6 and TRBJ2-5, with 8 bases identical to TRBD1. CDR1 is SGHVS and CDR2 is FNYEAQ in the germline V gene. CDR3 size: 15 residues. V trimming: 5 bases; J trimming: 5 bases; junction bases outside the gene matches: 10. The CDR3 region is CASSPGTGLGETQYF. CDR3 coding DNA: TGTGCCAGCAGCCCCGGGACAGGCTTAGGGGAGACCCAGTACTTC.

This sequence joins TRBV2 and TRBJ2-3; D possibly corresponds to TRBD1 (5 bases). CDR1 and CDR2 from the germline V gene are SNHLY and FYNNEI. The CDR3 is 12 residues long. The V end lost 10 bases, the J end lost 5 bases, and 13 bases lay between the germline ends. This chain's CDR3 is CATPRGRDTQYF. The CDR3 DNA sequence: TGTGCCACCCCAAGGGGCCGAGATACGCAGTATTTT.

The chain combines TRBV7-9 with TRBJ2-7; the match to TRBD2 covers 13 bases. Germline V gene lookup returns CDR1 SEHNR and CDR2 FQNEAQ (reference sequence). V was clipped by 5 bases and J by 6 bases; unmatched bases: 10. The CDR3 totals 16 residues. The CDR3, as DNA: TGTGCCAGCAGCCCCCCGGGACTAGCGGGAATAGGCGAGCAGTACTTC. It encodes CASSPPGLAGIGEQYF.

Regarding this clone: Compared with germline, one end of the junction differs, possibly owing to a read error. V and J are TRBV7-3 and TRBJ2-1; D is unresolved. The CDR3 is 13 residues long. CDR1 and CDR2 from the germline V gene are SGHTA and FQGTGA. CDR3 in amino acids: CASSLNSNNEQFF. The CDR3 DNA reads as TGTGCCAGCAGCTTAAACTCCAACAATGAGCAGTTCTTC.

This rearrangement joins TRBV7-9 to TRBJ1-4; possible D gene TRBD1, 5 bases. The length of the CDR3 is 15 residues. The ends were cut back, 5 bases at V and 7 bases at J, with 17 bases in the middle. Per the germline V gene, CDR1 is SEHNR and CDR2 is FQNEAQ (reference sequence). The CDR3 loop reads CASSHPTDWAEKLFF. The CDR3 DNA reads as TGTGCCAGCAGCCACCCGACAGACTGGGCTGAAAAACTGTTTTTT.

This rearrangement joins TRBV28 to TRBJ1-1, with 7 positions matching TRBD1. J lost 11 bases, V lost 2 bases, and 8 bases had no gene match. Per the germline V gene, CDR1 is MDHEN and CDR2 is SYDVKM. There are 13 residues in the CDR3. Written as DNA, the CDR3 is TGTGCCAGCAGTTTAGGGACAGCTAATAGGGCTTTCTTT. As protein: CASSLGTANRAFF.

The CDR3 region is CASSNIAGPNTDTQYF. The CDR3, as DNA: TGTGCCAGCAGCAACATAGCGGGACCCAACACAGATACGCAGTATTTT. V usage is TRBV28 and J usage is TRBJ2-3, with 8 positions matching TRBD2. J lost 2 bases, V lost 6 bases, and 10 bases had no gene match. Germline values: CDR1 MDHEN, CDR2 SYDVKM. This CDR3 comprises 16 residues.

The chain carries TRBV4-2 and TRBJ1-1, with D maybe TRBD1 (5 bases). This CDR3 has 15 amino acids. The germline V and J ends were trimmed by 4 bases and 2 bases, with 14 bases remaining between them. Germline lookup yields CDR1 LGHNA and CDR2 YNFKEQ. Here the CDR3 reads CASSLAGTLNTEAFF. The DNA for the CDR3 is TGTGCCAGCAGCCTAGCCGGGACCCTCAACACTGAAGCTTTCTTT.

The chain uses TRBV10-3 and TRBJ2-5; D is unclear. Germline values: CDR1 ENHRY, CDR2 SYGVKD. Trimming took 4 bases from V and 4 from J, leaving 10 bases between them. This CDR3 comprises 13 residues. The CDR3 DNA follows: TGTGCCATCAGTGTTGAACCCCGAGAGACCCAGTACTTC. Its protein product is CAISVEPRETQYF.

The CDR3 loop is CSVEWDSPHQETQYF. The CDR3, as DNA: TGCAGCGTTGAGTGGGATTCTCCGCATCAAGAGACCCAGTACTTC. This chain joins TRBV29-1 and TRBJ2-5; D gene unclear. Germline CDR1 is SQVTM and CDR2 is ANQGSEA. The CDR3 extends over 15 amino acids. Trimming pared 3 bases from V and 2 bases from J, leaving 16 bases between. Full variable domain (remainder filled in from reference TRBV29-1 and TRBJ2-5): SAVISQKPSRDICQRGTSLTIQCQVDSQVTMMFWYRQQPGQSLTLIATANQGSEATYESGFVIDKFPISRPNLTFSTLTVSNMSPEDSSIYLCSVEWDSPHQETQYFGPGTRLLVL.

This chain uses TRBV19 with TRBJ2-1, with a weak D call TRBD2 (5 bases). The CDR3 length is 14 residues. V was trimmed by 6 bases and J by 4 bases, leaving 13 bases between them. Germline CDR1 reads LNHDA; CDR2 reads SQIVND (reference sequence). CDR3 sequence (DNA): TGTGCCAGTAGGAGGGCAGCAGTATACAATGAGCAGTTCTTC. This gives the protein CASRRAAVYNEQFF.

The count of this clone is one. The V gene is TRBV7-9, the J gene TRBJ2-3; D unclear. This CDR3 comprises 14 residues. Trimming removed 4 bases from V and 4 bases from J, with 12 bases in between. Germline loops: CDR1 SEHNR, CDR2 FQNEAQ (reference sequence). The CDR3 is CASSSGLGADTQYF. The CDR3, as DNA: TGTGCCAGCAGCTCGGGTCTAGGCGCAGATACGCAGTATTTT.

This clone was seen only once. The chain is built from TRBV5-4 and TRBJ2-3; 7 bases fit TRBD2. Trimming removed 5 bases from V and 5 bases from J; junction bases left unmatched: 8. CDR3 length: 14 amino acids. Germline V gene data show CDR1 as SGHNT and CDR2 as YYREEE (reference sequence). The CDR3 is CASRLRELIDTQYF. CDR3 coding DNA: TGTGCCAGCAGATTGCGGGAGCTGATAGATACGCAGTATTTT. Combining the CDR3 with reference TRBV5-4 and TRBJ2-3 gives the whole variable domain ETGVTQSPTHLIKTRGQQVTLRCSSQSGHNTVSWYQQALGQGPQFIFQYYREEENGRGNFPPRFSGLQFPNYSSELNVNALELDDSALYLCASRLRELIDTQYFGPGTRLTVL.

The V and J genes are TRBV28 and TRBJ2-5; the D is unclear. The CDR3 consists of 15 residues. V shed 3 bases and J shed 5 bases, with 16 bases lying between them. The V gene's germline CDR1 is MDHEN and CDR2 SYDVKM. The CDR3 protein is CASSFWSKGTETQYF. In DNA form, the CDR3 reads TGTGCCAGCAGTTTTTGGTCCAAAGGCACCGAGACCCAGTACTTC.

The V call is TRBV7-9, the J call TRBJ1-4; a possible D gene is TRBD1 (5 bases). This CDR3 comprises 18 residues. V was shortened by 1 base and J by 7 bases, with 22 bases between the two germline ends. CDR1 and CDR2 (germline): SEHNR, FQNEAQ (reference sequence). The chain's CDR3 is CASSLDPTERGDGEKLFF. CDR3 coding DNA: TGTGCCAGCAGCTTAGACCCAACTGAGAGGGGCGACGGTGAAAAACTGTTTTTT.

This clone has a handful of counts. The chain joins TRBV7-8 to TRBJ2-1, with TRBD1 matching 7 bases. CDR1 and CDR2 (germline): SGHVS, FQNEAQ. This CDR3 is 14 amino acids long. The trim removed 1 base at V and 14 bases at J, leaving 11 bases unmatched. CDR3 amino acids: CASSLDGGQFYEFF. Written as DNA, the CDR3 is TGTGCCAGCAGCTTAGATGGGGGACAGTTTTACGAGTTCTTC. The full variable domain, in which reference TRBV7-8 and TRBJ2-1 provide the parts outside the CDR3, is GAGVSQSPRYKVAKRGQDVALRCDPISGHVSLFWYQQALGQGPEFLTYFQNEAQLDKSGLPSDRFFAERPEGSVSTLKIQRTQQEDSAVYLCASSLDGGQFYEFFGPGTRLTVL.

Written as DNA, the CDR3 is TGTGCCAGCAGCTTTGTGACACCGAACACTGAAGCTTTCTTT. Translated: CASSFVTPNTEAFF. This chain connects TRBV5-4 to TRBJ1-1; the D is unclear. V lost 2 bases and J lost 1, with 9 bases in between. CDR1 and CDR2 from the germline V gene are SGHNT and YYREEE (reference sequence). CDR3 size: 14 residues.

CDR3 sequence reads: CATSRPRPGQTYEQYF. The CDR3 DNA reads TGTGCCACCAGCAGACCTCGCCCGGGACAGACCTACGAGCAGTACTTC. V gene TRBV15 combines with J gene TRBJ2-7; 7 nucleotides line up with TRBD1. J was trimmed by 2 bases and V by 2 bases; bases with no gene match: 9. CDR3 length: 16 residues. The germline V gene encodes CDR1 LNHNV and CDR2 YYDKDF (reference sequence).

The rearrangement uses TRBV7-9 and TRBJ2-7, with D unclear. Looked up from germline, CDR1 is SEHNR and CDR2 is FQNEAQ (reference sequence). The CDR3 extends over 14 amino acids. Trimming took off 5 bases at V and 3 bases at J, with 14 bases between the two ends. The DNA for the CDR3 is TGTGCCAGCAGCCCCCGTAACAGTGTCTACGAGCAGTACTTC. Its protein product is CASSPRNSVYEQYF.

The chain links TRBV19 to TRBJ2-3; TRBD2 matches at 7 bases. CDR1 is LNHDA, CDR2 SQIVND, per germline (reference sequence). V was pared by 2 bases and J by 2 bases, with 7 bases of the junction left unmatched. The CDR3 totals 16 residues. The CDR3 spells CASSIWASGYTDTQYF. In DNA form, the CDR3 reads TGTGCCAGTAGTATATGGGCTAGCGGATACACAGATACGCAGTATTTT.

The chain combines TRBV9 with TRBJ2-2; 7 nucleotides align to TRBD2. The germline V gene has CDR1 SGDLS and CDR2 YYNGEE. With V trimmed by 3 bases and J by 3 bases, 5 bases remained unmatched. This CDR3 is built from 15 residues. The CDR3 is CASSAMRGYTGELFF. DNA for the CDR3: TGTGCCAGCAGCGCGATGCGGGGGTACACCGGGGAGCTGTTTTTT.

This chain links TRBV21-1 with TRBJ1-5. TRBV21-1 is a pseudogene. The CDR3 extends over 18 amino acids. CDR3 nucleotides: TGTGCCAGCAGGACGCGGGGGCGACAGGGAAGAAGCAATCAGCCCCAGCATTTT. Translated, it gives CASRTRGRQGRSNQPQHF.

The V and J genes are TRBV10-2 and TRBJ1-4, with D unresolved. Per the germline V gene, CDR1 is WSHSY and CDR2 is SAAADI. Deletions cut 2 bases from V and 5 bases from J, with 0 bases between. CDR3 length: 11 amino acids. DNA for the CDR3: TGCGCCAGCAGTGAGAATGAAAAACTGTTTTTT. The encoded protein is CASSENEKLFF.

The CDR3 sequence is CASSGGAFYEQYF. CDR3 coding DNA: TGTGCCAGCAGCGGCGGGGCTTTTTACGAGCAGTACTTC. The V gene is TRBV5-5, the J gene TRBJ2-7; D is perhaps TRBD2 (6 bases). Trimming took 4 bases from V and 4 from J, leaving 12 bases between them. CDR3 size: 13 residues. Germline CDR1 reads SGHKS; CDR2 reads YYEKEE (reference sequence).

The chain recombines TRBV6-1 with TRBJ2-7; the match to TRBD1 covers 10 bases. The germline V gene has CDR1 MNHNS and CDR2 SASEGT. Germline trimming cut 3 bases from V and 5 bases from J; bases unmatched to any gene: 7. This CDR3 comprises 15 residues. The DNA for the CDR3 is TGTGCCAGCAGTGACCCGACAGGGGGCTTCAACGAGCAGTACTTC. It is translated as CASSDPTGGFNEQYF.

The chain has TRBV7-6 and TRBJ2-7; D gene ambiguous. The CDR3 totals 14 residues. V lost 6 bases and J lost 1, with 13 bases in between. Germline CDR1 and CDR2: SGHVS and FNYEAQ. CDR3 in amino acids: CASRRSGASYEQYF. The CDR3 nucleotides read TGTGCCAGCAGAAGATCCGGAGCGTCCTACGAGCAGTACTTC.

The chain is built from TRBV2 and TRBJ2-1, with D perhaps TRBD2 (5 bases). Germline assignment: CDR1 SNHLY and CDR2 FYNNEI. Between the trimmed V and J ends, which lost 4 bases and 0 bases, there was a span of 16 bases. The CDR3 loop spans 17 amino acids. CDR3 DNA sequence: TGTGCCAGCAGTGTTAGCGCTACCGCGAGCTCCTACAATGAGCAGTTCTTC. It codes for CASSVSATASSYNEQFF.

This clone was seen once. The chain is built from TRBV7-9 and TRBJ2-5, with no clear D. V was trimmed by 4 bases and J by 0 bases, leaving 9 bases between them. CDR1 SEHNR and CDR2 FQNEAQ come from the germline V gene (reference sequence). CDR3 length: 14 amino acids. The chain's CDR3 is CASSSLAYQETQYF. CDR3 nucleotide sequence: TGTGCCAGCAGCTCCCTGGCCTACCAAGAGACCCAGTACTTC.

This clone was seen a handful of times. The V gene is TRBV28, the J gene TRBJ1-1; no firm D call. The V and J ends lost 2 bases and 2 bases respectively, with 9 bases between them. CDR3 length equals 14 residues. Germline-derived CDR1 and CDR2 are MDHEN and SYDVKM. CDR3 coding DNA: TGTGCCAGCAGTTTACCGCCCGACAACACTGAAGCTTTCTTT. It codes for CASSLPPDNTEAFF.

This clone came up once. The chain couples TRBV5-1 to TRBJ1-5; TRBD1 matches 11 bases. V shed 4 bases and J 6 bases; nucleotides not matched to a gene: 6. Looked up from germline, CDR1 is SGHRS and CDR2 is YFSETQ. The CDR3 extends over 15 amino acids. The CDR3 region is CASSLGQGAAQPQHF. The CDR3 nucleotides read TGCGCCAGCAGCCTAGGACAGGGGGCTGCTCAGCCCCAGCATTTT.